This T cell receptor (beta chain) comes out of a study of chemoradiotherapy in HPV16-positive cancers. Study details: Functional T-cell assays on two HPV16-positive patients' cells defined candidate HPV-specific clones and common TCR motifs. General observations from the study: In HPV16-positive patients, HPV-responsive T-cell expansion tracked better recurrence-free survival.

Samples were taken several times over chemoradiotherapy. The V gene lost 2 bases and the J gene lost 3 bases, with 7 bases spanning the gap. The CDR3 has 13 residues. Germline CDR1 SGHNT, CDR2 YENEEA. Only in-frame clones appear in the TCRdb table, and some are missing; sequencing was by immunoSEQ multiplex PCR. Of approximately 15,000 clones detected, 80% to 90% appear once; the ten largest clones hold roughly 3.6%. In its sample, this clone was seen once. Its cognate antigen is unknown. This TCR was recovered from a human donor with HPV-associated anogenital cancer. The input for sequencing was blood, taken from a patient who underwent chemoradiotherapy. The chain carries TRBV11-3 and TRBJ1-1; D unresolved. The CDR3 loop reads CASSLFRDTEAFF. The CDR3 region has the DNA TGTGCCAGCAGCTTATTTCGGGACACTGAAGCTTTCTTT.